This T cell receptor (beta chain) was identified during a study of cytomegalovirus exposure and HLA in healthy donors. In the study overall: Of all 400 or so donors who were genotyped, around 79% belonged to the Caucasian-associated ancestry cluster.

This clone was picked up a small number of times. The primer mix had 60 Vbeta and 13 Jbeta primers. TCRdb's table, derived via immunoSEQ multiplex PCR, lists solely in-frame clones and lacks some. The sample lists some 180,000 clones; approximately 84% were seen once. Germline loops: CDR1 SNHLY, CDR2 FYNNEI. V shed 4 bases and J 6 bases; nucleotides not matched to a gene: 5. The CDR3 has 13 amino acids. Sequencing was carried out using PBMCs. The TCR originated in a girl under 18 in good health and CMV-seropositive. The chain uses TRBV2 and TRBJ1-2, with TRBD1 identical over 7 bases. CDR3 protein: CASSVDRSNGYTF. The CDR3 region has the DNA TGTGCCAGCAGTGTGGACAGGAGTAATGGCTACACCTTC.